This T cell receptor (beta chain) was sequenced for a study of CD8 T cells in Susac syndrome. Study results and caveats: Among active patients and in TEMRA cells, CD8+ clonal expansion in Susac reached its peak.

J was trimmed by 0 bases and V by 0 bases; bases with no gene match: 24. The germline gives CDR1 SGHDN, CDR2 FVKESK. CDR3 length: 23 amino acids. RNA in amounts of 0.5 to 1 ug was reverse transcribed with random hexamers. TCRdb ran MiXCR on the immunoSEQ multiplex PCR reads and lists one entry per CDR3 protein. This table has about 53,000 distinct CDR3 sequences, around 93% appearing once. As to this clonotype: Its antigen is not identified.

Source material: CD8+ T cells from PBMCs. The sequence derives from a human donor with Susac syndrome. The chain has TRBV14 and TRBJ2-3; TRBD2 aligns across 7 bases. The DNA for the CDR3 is TGTGCCAGCAGCCAAGACGCCCCCCGGGGGGACCCCCCTTTCCGCACTAGCACAGATACGCAGTATTTT. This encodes CASSQDAPRGDPPFRTSTDTQYF.